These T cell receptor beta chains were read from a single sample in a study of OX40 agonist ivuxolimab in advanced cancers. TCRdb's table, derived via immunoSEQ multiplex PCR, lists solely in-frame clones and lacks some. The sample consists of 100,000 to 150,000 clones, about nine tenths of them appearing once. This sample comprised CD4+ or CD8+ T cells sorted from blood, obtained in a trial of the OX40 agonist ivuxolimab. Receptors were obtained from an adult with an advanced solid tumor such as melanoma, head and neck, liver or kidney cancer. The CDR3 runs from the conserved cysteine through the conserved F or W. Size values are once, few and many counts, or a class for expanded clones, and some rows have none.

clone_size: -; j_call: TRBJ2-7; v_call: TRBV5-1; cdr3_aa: CASSFGSFEQYF
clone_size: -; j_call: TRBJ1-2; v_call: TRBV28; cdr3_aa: CASSLQGYGYTF
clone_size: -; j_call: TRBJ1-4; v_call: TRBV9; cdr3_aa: CASSTDRGEKLFF
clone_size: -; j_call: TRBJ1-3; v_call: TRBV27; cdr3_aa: CASSPQGSSGNTIYF
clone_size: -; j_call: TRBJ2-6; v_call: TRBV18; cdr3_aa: CASSPGGALSGANVLTF
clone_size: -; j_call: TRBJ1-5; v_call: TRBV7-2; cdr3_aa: CASSLDPYQPQHF
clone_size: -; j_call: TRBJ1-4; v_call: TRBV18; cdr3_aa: CASSPPRAATNEKLFF
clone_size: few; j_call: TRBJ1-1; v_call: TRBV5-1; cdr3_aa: CASSGSEAFF
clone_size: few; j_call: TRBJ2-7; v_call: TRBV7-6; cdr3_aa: CASSPVSGGSPYEQYF
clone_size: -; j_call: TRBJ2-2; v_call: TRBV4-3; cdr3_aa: CASSRDRGHTGELFF
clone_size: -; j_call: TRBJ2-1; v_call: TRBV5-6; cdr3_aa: CASSLGLVRVEQFF
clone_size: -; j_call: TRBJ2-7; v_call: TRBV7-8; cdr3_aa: CASSLVTGTHEQYF
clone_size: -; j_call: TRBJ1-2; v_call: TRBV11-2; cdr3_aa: CASSLATGGYGYTF
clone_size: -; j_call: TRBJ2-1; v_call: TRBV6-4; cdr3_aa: CASSEQRAGKQFF
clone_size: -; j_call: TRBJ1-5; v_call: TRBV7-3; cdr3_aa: CASSSSRNQPQHF
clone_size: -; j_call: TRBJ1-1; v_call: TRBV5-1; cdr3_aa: CASSLAAPGGAYTEAFF
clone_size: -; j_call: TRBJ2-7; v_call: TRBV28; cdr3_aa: CASTLSAAGYEQYF
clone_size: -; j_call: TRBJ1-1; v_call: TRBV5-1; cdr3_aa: CASSTDRSAEAFF
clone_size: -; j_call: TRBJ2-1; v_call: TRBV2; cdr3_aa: CASSEGLFTYNEQFF
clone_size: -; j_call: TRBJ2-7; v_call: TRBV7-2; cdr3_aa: CASSLGGALNEQYF
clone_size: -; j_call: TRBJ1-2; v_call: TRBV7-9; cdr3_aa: CASSPPGGNYGYTF
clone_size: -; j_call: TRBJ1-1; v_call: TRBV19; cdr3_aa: CAARRGQTNTEAFF
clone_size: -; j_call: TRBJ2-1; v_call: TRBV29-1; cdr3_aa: CSVGGLSEQFF
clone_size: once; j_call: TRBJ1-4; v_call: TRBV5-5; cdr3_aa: CASSLYTTTNEKLFF
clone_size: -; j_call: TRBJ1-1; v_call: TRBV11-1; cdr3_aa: CASSLYSGSVPNTEAFF
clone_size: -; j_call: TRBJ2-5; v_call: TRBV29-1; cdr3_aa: CSVGGLAGETQYF
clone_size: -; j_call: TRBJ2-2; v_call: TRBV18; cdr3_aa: CASSPTGELFF
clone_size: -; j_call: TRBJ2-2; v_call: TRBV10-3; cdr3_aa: CAIMGADSPGSLTGELFF
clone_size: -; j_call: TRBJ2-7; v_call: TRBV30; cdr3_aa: CAWSVGGGGGEQYF
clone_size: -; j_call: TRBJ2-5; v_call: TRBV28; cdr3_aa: CASTRGEETQYF
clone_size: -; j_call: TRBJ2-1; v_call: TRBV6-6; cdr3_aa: CASSSPGGEQFF
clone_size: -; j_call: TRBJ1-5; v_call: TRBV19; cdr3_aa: CASKTGGGQPQHF
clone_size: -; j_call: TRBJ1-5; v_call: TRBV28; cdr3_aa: CASTQGGSNQPQHF
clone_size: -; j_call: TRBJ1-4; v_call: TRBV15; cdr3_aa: CATSRDQDRDEKLFF
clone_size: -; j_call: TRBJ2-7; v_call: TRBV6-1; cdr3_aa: CASSEVIGVNSYEQYF
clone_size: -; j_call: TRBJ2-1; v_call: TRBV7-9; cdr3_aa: CASSLLVARENNEQFF
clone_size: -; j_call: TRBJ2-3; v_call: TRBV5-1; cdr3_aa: CASKLGTITDTQYF
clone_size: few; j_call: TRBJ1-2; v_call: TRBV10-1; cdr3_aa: CASNEQAVGICGYTF
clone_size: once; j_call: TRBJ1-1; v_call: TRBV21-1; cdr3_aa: CASSKAIRVYTEAFF
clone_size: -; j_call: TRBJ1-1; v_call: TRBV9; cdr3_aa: CASSGGLQSPYTEAFF